A selection of T cell receptor beta chains follows, all from one sample in a study of blood T cell repertoires in COVID-19. The assay was immunoSEQ multiplex PCR, and TCRdb's table has in-frame clones only and misses some. This sample has around 100,000 clones, with about 90% found just once. Sequenced material: peripheral blood. These receptors all come from a man aged 25-45 years in a cohort sampled during active COVID-19. CDR3s leave out the opening cysteine and the closing phenylalanine or tryptophan. Fields, in order: V gene, J gene, CDR3 protein.

v_gene: TRBV7-9
j_gene: TRBJ2-2
CDR3aa: ASSFGGARSTGELF

v_gene: TRBV7-2
j_gene: TRBJ2-5
CDR3aa: ASSLGEHQETQY

v_gene: TRBV15
j_gene: TRBJ1-4
CDR3aa: ATSIAGANLRGEKLF

v_gene: TRBV11-2
j_gene: TRBJ2-5
CDR3aa: ASSWGGAGEETQY

v_gene: TRBV12-3/TRBV12-4
j_gene: TRBJ1-5
CDR3aa: ASSLSGDQPQH

v_gene: TRBV6-4
j_gene: TRBJ1-2
CDR3aa: ASSDGQVYGYT

v_gene: TRBV30
j_gene: TRBJ2-7
CDR3aa: AWSEVETSGYEQY

v_gene: TRBV12-2
j_gene: TRBJ1-5
CDR3aa: ASRPNVSPSGTGGSNQPQH

v_gene: TRBV19
j_gene: TRBJ2-7
CDR3aa: ASSTIAGLSASYEQY

v_gene: TRBV12-3/TRBV12-4
j_gene: TRBJ1-2
CDR3aa: ASSPRTAYGYT

v_gene: TRBV7-8
j_gene: TRBJ2-7
CDR3aa: ASSLGLSTGSYEQY

v_gene: TRBV2
j_gene: TRBJ2-7
CDR3aa: ASSDPPDRANYEQY

v_gene: TRBV7-2
j_gene: TRBJ2-7
CDR3aa: ASSLGGGASSYEQY

v_gene: TRBV6-4
j_gene: TRBJ2-7
CDR3aa: ASSGTGTSYEQY

v_gene: TRBV5-1
j_gene: TRBJ1-3
CDR3aa: ASSLGPGQTGNTIY

v_gene: TRBV30
j_gene: TRBJ1-4
CDR3aa: AWSPPSATNEKLF

v_gene: TRBV7-3
j_gene: TRBJ1-2
CDR3aa: ASSSTGTSGYT

v_gene: TRBV10-3
j_gene: TRBJ2-5
CDR3aa: AISGTQETQY

v_gene: TRBV9
j_gene: TRBJ2-2
CDR3aa: ASSPHTGELF